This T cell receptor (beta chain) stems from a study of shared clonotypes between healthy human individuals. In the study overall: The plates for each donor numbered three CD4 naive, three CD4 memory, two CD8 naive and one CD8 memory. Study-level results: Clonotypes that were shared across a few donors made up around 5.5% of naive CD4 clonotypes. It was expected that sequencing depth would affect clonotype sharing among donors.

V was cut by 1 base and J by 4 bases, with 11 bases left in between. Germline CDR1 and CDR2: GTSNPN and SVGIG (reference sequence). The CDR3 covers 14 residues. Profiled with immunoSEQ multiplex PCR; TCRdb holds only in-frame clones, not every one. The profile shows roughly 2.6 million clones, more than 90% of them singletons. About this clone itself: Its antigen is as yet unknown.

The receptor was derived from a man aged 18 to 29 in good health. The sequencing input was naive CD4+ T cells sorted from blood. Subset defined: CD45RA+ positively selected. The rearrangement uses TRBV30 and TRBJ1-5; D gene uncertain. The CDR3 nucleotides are TGTGCCTGGAGTGCCGGGTTAAGGAATCAGCCCCAGCATTTT. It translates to CAWSAGLRNQPQHF.